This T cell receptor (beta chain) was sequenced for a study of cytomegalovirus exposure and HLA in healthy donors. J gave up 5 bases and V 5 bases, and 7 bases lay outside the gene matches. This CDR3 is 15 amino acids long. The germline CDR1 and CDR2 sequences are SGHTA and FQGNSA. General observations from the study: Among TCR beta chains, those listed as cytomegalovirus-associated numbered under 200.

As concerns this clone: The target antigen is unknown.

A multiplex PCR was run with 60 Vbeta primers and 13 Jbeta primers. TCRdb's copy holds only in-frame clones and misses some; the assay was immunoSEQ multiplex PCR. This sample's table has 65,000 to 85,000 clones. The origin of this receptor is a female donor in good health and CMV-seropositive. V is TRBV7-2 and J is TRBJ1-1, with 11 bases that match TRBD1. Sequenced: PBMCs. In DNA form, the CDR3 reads TGTGCCAGCAGCCCGGGGACAGGGGGATATACTGAAGCTTTCTTT. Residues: CASSPGTGGYTEAFF.